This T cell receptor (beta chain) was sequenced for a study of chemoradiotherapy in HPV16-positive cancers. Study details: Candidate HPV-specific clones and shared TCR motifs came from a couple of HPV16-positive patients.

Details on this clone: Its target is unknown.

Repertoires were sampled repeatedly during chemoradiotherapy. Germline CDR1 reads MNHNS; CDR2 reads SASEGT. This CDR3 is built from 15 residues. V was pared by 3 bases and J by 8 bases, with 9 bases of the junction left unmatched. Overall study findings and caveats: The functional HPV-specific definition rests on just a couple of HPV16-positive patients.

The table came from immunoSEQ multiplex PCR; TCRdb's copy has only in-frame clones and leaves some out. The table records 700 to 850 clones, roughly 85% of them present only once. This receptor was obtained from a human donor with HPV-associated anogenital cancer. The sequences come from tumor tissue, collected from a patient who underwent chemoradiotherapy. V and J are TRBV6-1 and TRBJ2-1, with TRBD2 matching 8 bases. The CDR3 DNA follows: TGTGCCAGCAGTGACGGAGCTAGCGGGTCCGATGAGCAGTTCTTC. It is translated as CASSDGASGSDEQFF.